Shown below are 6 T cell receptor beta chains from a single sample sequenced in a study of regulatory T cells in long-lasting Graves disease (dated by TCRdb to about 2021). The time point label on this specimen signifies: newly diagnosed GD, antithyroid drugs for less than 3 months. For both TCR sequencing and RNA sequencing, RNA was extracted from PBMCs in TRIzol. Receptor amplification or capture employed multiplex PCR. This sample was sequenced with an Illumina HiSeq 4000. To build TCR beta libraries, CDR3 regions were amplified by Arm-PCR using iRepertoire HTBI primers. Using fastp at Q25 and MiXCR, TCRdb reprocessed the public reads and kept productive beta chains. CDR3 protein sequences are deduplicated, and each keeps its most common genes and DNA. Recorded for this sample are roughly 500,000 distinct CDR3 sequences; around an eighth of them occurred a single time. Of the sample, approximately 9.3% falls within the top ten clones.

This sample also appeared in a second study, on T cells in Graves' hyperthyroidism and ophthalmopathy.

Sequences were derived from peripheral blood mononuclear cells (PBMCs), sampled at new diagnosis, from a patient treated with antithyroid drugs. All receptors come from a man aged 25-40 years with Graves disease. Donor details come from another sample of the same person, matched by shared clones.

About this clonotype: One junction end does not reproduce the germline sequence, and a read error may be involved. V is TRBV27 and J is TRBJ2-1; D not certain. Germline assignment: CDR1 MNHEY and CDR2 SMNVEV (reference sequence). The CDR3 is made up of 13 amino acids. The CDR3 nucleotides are TGTGCCAGCCGAACGAGGATAACACGGGTTGAGTCCTTC. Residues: CASRTRITRVESF.

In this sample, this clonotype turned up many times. The CDR3 coding sequence is TGTGCCACCAGTGACCGGACTAGCCCAAGGTACAATGAGCAGTTCTTC. It yields the protein CATSDRTSPRYNEQFF. This chain connects TRBV24-1 to TRBJ2-1; 8 bases match TRBD2. V lost 4 bases, J lost 4 bases, and 8 bases stayed unmatched. This CDR3 is built from 16 residues. Germline CDR1 and CDR2: KGHDR and SFDVKD.

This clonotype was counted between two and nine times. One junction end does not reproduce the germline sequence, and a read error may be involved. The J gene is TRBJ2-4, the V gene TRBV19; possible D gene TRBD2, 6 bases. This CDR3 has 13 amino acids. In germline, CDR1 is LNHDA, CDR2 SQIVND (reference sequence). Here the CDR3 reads CASSMGGSGIRYF. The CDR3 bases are TGTGCCAGTAGTATGGGAGGTTCTGGAATTCGGTACTTC.

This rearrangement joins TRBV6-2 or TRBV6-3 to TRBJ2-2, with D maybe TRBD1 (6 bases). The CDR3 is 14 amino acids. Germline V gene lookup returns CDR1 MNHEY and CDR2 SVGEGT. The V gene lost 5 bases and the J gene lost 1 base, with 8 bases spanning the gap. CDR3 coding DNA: TGTGCCAGCAGTCAACAGGGGAACACCGGGGAGCTGTTTTTT. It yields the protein CASSQQGNTGELFF.

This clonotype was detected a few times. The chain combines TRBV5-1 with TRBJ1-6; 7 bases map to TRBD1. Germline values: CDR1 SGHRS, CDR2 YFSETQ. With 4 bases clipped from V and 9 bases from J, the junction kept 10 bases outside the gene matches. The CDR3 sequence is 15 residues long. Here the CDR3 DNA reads TGCGCCAGCAGCCCCGGACAGGACGGAACTTCACCCCTCCACTTT. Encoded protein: CASSPGQDGTSPLHF.

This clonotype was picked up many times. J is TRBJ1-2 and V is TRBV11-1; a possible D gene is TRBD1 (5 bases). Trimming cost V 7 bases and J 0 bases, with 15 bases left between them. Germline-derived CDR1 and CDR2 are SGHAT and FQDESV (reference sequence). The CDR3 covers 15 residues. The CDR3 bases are TGTGCCAGCACCTCGGACATGTCAACTAACTATGGCTACACCTTC. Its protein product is CASTSDMSTNYGYTF. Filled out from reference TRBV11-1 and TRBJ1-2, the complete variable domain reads EAEVAQSPRYKITEKSQAVAFWCDPISGHATLYWYRQILGQGPELLVQFQDESVVDDSQLPKDRFSAERLKGVDSTLKIQPAELGDSAMYLCASTSDMSTNYGYTFGSGTRLTVV.